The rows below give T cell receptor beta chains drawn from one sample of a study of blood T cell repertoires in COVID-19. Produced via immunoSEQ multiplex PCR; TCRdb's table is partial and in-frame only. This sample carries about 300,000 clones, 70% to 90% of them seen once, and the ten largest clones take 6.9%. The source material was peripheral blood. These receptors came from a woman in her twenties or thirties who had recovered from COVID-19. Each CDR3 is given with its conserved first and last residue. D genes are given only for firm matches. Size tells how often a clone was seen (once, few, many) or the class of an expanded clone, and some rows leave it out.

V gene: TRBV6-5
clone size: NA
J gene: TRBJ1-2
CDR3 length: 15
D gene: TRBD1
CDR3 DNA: TGTGCCAGCAGAGATGGGGACAGGGAAGGGGATGGCTACACCTTC
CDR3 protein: CASRDGDREGDGYTF

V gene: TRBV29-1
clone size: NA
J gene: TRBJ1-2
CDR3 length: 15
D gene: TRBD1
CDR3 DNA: TGCAGCGTTGAAGATAAGGCAGGGGGAAGATATGGCTACACCTTC
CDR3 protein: CSVEDKAGGRYGYTF

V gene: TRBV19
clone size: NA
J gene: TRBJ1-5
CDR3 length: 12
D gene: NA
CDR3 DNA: TGTGCCAGTAGTATGGCAGTTCAGCCCCAGCATTTT
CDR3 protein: CASSMAVQPQHF

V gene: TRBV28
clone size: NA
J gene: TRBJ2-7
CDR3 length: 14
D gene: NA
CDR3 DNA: TGTGCCAGTCAAAACCTAGTAGCTTACGGAGAGCAGTACTTC
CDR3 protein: CASQNLVAYGEQYF

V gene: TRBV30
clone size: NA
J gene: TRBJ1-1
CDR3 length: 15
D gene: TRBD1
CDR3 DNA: TGTGCCTGGAGGGGGGACAGGGATATTGTTGCTGAAGCTTTCTTT
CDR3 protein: CAWRGDRDIVAEAFF

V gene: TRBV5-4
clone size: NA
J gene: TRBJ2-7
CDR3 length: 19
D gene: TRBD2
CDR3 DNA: TGTGCCAGCAGCTCCGGGCCGCAAGGGACTAGCGGGCGAACCTACGAGCAGTACTTC
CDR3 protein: CASSSGPQGTSGRTYEQYF

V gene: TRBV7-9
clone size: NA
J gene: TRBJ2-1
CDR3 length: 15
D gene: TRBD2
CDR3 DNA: TGTGCCAGCAGCTTTAAGCGGGGACCCGGGGGTGAGCAGTTCTTC
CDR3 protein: CASSFKRGPGGEQFF

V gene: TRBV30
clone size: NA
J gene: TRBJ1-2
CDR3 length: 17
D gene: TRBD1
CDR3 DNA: TGTGCCTGGAGTGCGGGGACAGGGGGCGGGTCGAGCTATGGCTACACCTTC
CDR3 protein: CAWSAGTGGGSSYGYTF

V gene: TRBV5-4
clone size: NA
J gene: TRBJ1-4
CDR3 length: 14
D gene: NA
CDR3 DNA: TGTGCCAGCAGCTCATCTGGGACACCTGAAAAACTGTTTTTT
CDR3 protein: CASSSSGTPEKLFF

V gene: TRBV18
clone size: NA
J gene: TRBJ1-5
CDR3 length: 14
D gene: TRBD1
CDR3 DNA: TGTGCCAGCTCCCAACAGGGGCGCAATCAGCCCCAGCATTTT
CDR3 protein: CASSQQGRNQPQHF

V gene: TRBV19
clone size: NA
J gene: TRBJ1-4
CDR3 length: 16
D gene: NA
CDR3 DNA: TGTGCCAGTAGTAAAAGTCTAGGCGTTTGGAATGAAAAACTGTTTTTT
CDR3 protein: CASSKSLGVWNEKLFF

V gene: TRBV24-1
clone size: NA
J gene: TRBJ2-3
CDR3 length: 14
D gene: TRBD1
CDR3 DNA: TGTGCCACCAGTGGGAGACAGGGTCGGGATACGCAGTATTTT
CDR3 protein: CATSGRQGRDTQYF

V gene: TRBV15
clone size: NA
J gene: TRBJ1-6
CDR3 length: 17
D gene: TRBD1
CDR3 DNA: TGTGCCACCAAAGAGGGGGCGGTGAGCTCCTATAATTCACCCCTCCACTTT
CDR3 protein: CATKEGAVSSYNSPLHF

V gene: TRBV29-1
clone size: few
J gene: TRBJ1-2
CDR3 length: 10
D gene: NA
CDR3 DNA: TGCAGCGTTGTGACAGGTGGCTACACCTTC
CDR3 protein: CSVVTGGYTF

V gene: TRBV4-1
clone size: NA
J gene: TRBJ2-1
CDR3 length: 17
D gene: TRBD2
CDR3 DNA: TGCGCCAGCAGCCAAGACCCCACTAGCGGGGGGTACAATGAGCAGTTCTTC
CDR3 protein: CASSQDPTSGGYNEQFF

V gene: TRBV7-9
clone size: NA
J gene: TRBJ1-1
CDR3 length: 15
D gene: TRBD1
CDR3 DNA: TGTGCCAGCAGCTTGTATGGCAGGGCAGGGGGTGAAGCTTTCTTT
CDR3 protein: CASSLYGRAGGEAFF

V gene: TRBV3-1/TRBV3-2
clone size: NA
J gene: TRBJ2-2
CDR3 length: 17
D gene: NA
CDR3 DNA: TGTGCCAGCTGCCCGGACAGGATAACGCGGGGCACCGGGGAGCTGTTTTTT
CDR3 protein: CASCPDRITRGTGELFF

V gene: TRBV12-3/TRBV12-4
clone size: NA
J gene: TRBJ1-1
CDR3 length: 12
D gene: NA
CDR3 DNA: TGTGCCAGCAGTCGGGACAATACTCAAGCTTTCTTT
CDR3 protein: CASSRDNTQAFF

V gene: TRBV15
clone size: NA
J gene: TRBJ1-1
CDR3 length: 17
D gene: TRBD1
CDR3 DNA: TGTGCCACCAGCCAACGGACAGGGTGGTCGGTAGGCACTGAAGCTTTCTTT
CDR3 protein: CATSQRTGWSVGTEAFF

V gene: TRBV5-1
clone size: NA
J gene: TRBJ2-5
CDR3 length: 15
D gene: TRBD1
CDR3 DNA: TGCGCCAGCAGCGGGGGGACAGGACGGAGAGAGACCCAGTACTTC
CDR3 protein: CASSGGTGRRETQYF

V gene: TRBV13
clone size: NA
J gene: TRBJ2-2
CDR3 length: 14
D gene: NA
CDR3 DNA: TGTGCCAGCAGCTTAAGGGGCTCGAGCGGGGAGCTGTTTTTT
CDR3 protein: CASSLRGSSGELFF

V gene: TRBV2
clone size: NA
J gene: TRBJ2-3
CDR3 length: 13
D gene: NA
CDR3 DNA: TGTGCCAGCAGCCCACAGGGTCCAGATACGCAGTATTTT
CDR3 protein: CASSPQGPDTQYF

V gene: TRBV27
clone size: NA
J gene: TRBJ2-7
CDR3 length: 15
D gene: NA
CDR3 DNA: TGTGCCAGCAGTTTTACCGGACACAGAGATTACGAGCAGTACTTC
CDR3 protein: CASSFTGHRDYEQYF

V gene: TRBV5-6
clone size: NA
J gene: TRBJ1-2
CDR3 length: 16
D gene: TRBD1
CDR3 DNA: TGTGCCAGCAGCTTGGCTACAGGGGGAGCCTCATATGGCTACACCTTC
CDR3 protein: CASSLATGGASYGYTF

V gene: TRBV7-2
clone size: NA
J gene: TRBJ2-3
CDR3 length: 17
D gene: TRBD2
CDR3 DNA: TGTGCCAGCAGCACAACTAGCGGGGGGTCTAGCACAGATACGCAGTATTTT
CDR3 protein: CASSTTSGGSSTDTQYF

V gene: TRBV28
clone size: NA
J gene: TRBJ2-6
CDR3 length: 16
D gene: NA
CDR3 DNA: TGTGCCAGCAGTAAACCGGGGTCTATAGGGGCCAACGTCCTGACTTTC
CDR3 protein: CASSKPGSIGANVLTF

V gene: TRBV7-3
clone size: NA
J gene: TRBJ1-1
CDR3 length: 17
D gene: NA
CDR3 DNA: TGTGCCAGCAGCTTAAAGGGGTCAGGCAGGACAAACACTGAAGCTTTCTTT
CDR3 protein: CASSLKGSGRTNTEAFF

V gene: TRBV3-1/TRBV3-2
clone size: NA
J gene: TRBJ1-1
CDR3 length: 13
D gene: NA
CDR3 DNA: TGTGCCAGCAGCCTTGGCCAGAACACTGAAGCTTTCTTT
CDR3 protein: CASSLGQNTEAFF

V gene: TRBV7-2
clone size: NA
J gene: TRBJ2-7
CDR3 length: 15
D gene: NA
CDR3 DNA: TGTGCCAGCAGCTTAGGGGCTGACCCCTCCTACGAGCAGTACTTC
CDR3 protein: CASSLGADPSYEQYF

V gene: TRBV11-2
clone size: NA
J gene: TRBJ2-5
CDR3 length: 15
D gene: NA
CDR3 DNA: TGTGCCAGCAGCTTGAGCGCCAGCTTACAAGAGACCCAGTACTTC
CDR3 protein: CASSLSASLQETQYF

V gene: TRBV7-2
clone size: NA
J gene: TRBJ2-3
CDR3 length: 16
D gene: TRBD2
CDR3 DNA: TGTGCCAGCAGCTTAGGGCGGGGGTCCCCCGGCGGGCCGCAGTATTTT
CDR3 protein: CASSLGRGSPGGPQYF

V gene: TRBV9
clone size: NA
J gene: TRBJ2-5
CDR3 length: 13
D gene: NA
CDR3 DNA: TGTGCCAGCAGCGTGGGACTTCAAGAGACCCAGTACTTC
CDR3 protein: CASSVGLQETQYF

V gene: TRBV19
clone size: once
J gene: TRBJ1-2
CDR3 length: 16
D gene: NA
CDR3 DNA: TGTGCCAGTAGTATTGTCAGAGGAGGGCCCGGGAATGGCTACACCTTC
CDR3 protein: CASSIVRGGPGNGYTF

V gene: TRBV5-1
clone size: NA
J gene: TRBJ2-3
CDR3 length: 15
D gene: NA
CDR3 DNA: TGCGCCAGCACCTACGACAGGCCGGCCGGAGATACGCAGTATTTT
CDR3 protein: CASTYDRPAGDTQYF

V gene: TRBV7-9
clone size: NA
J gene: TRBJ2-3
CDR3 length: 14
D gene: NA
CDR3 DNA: TGTGCCAGCCGCCCAGGCCCAAGCACAGATACGCAGTATTTT
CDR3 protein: CASRPGPSTDTQYF

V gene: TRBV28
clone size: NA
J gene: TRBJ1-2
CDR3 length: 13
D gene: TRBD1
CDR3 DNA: TGTGCCAGCACGGACAGGGGCTCCTATGGCTACACCTTC
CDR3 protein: CASTDRGSYGYTF

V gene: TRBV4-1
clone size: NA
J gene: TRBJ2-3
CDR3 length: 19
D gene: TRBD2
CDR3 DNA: TGCGCCAGCAGCCACCCGGGACTAGCGGGGGTTTACCTCACAGATACGCAGTATTTT
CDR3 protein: CASSHPGLAGVYLTDTQYF

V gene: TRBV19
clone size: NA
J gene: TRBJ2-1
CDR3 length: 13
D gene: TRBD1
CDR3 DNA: TGTGCCACCAGACAGGGGGTACACAATGAGCAGTTCTTC
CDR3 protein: CATRQGVHNEQFF

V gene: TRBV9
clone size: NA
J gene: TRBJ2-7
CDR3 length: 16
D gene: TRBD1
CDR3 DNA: TGTGCCAGCAGCGCCTCCCGGGACAGGGGGCACTACGAGCAGTACTTC
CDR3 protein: CASSASRDRGHYEQYF

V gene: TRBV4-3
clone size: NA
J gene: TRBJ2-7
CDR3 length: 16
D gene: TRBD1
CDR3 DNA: TGCGCCAGCAGCCAAGAATACAGGGGGCACTCCTACGAGCAGTACTTC
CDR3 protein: CASSQEYRGHSYEQYF

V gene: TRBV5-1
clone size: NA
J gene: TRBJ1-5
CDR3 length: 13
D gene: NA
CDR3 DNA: TGCGCCAGCAGCCAATCAGGGGATGAGCCCCAGCATTTT
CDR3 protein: CASSQSGDEPQHF

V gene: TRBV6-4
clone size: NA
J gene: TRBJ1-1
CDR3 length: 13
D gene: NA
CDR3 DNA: TGTGCCAGCAGACGGGAAGGGATGACTGAAGCTTTCTTT
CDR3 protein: CASRREGMTEAFF

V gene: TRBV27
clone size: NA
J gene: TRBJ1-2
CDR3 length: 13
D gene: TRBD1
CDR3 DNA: TGTGCCAGCAATACAGGGGGAAACTATGGCTACACCTTC
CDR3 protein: CASNTGGNYGYTF

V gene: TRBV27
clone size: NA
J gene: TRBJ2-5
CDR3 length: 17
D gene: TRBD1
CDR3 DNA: TGTGCCAGCAGTTTAGGGACAGGGTTTGAGCATGGGGAGACCCAGTACTTC
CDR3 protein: CASSLGTGFEHGETQYF

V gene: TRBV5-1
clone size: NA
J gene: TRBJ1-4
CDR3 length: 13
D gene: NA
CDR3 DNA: TGCGCCAGCAGCACAGGATCTAATGAAAAACTGTTTTTT
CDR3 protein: CASSTGSNEKLFF

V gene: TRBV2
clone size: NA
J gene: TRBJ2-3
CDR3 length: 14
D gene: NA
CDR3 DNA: TGTGCCAGCAGTGGCAGGGATGGCACAGATACGCAGTATTTT
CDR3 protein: CASSGRDGTDTQYF

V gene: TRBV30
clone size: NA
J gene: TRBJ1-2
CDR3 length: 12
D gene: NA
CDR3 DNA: TGTGCCTGGAGTGTACAGCTCTATGGCTACACCTTC
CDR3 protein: CAWSVQLYGYTF

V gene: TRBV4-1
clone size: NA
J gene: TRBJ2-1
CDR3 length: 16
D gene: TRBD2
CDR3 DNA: TGCGCCAGCAGCTTTCATAGCGGGGACTCCTACAATGAGCAGTTCTTC
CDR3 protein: CASSFHSGDSYNEQFF

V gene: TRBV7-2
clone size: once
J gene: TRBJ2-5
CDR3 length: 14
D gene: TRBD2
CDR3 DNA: TGTGCCAGCAGTAGCGGCGGGGGTTCTGAGACCCAGTACTTC
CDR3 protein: CASSSGGGSETQYF

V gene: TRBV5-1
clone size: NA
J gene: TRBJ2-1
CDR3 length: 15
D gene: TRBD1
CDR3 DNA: TGCGCCAGCAGCTTGGAGCGGACAGGGTACGATGAGCAGTTCTTC
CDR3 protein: CASSLERTGYDEQFF

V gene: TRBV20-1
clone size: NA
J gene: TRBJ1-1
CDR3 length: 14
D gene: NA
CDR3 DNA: TGCAGTGCTAGTCGACAGCGTATGAACACTGAAGCTTTCTTT
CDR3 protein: CSASRQRMNTEAFF

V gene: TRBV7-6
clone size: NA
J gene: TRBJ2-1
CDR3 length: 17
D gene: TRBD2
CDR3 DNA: TGTGCCAGCAGCAACCACATAGCGGGGGGCCGGAACAATGAGCAGTTCTTC
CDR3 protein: CASSNHIAGGRNNEQFF

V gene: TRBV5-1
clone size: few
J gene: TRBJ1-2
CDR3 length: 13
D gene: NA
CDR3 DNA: TGCGCCAGCAGCTTGTATACAGGCTATGGCTACACCTTC
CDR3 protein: CASSLYTGYGYTF